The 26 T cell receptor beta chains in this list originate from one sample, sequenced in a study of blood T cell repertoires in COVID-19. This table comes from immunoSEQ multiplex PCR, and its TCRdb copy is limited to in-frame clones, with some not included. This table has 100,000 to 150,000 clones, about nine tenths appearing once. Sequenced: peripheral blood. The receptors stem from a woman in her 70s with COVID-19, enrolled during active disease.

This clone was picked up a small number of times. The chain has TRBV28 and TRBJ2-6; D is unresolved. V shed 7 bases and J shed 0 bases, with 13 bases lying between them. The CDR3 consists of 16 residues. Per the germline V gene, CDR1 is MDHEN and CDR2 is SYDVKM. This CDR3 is CASNRPGDSGANVLTF. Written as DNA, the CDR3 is TGTGCCAGCAACCGTCCCGGTGACTCTGGGGCCAACGTCCTGACTTTC. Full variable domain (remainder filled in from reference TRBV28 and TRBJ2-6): DVKVTQSSRYLVKRTGEKVFLECVQDMDHENMFWYRQDPGLGLRLIYFSYDVKMKEKGDIPEGYSVSREKKERFSLILESASTNQTSMYLCASNRPGDSGANVLTFGAGSRLTVL.

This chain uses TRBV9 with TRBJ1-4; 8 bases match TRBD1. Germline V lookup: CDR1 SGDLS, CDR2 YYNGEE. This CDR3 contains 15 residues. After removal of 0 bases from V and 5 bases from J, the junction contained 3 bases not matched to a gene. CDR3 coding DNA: TGTGCCAGCAGCGTAGCGGGGACAGGAAATGAAAAACTGTTTTTT. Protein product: CASSVAGTGNEKLFF.

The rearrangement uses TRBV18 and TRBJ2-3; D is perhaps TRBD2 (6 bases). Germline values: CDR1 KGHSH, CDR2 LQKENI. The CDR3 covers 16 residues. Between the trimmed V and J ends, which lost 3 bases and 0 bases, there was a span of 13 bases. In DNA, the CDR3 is TGTGCCAGCTCACCGGGGCGGGGCTCAAGCACAGATACGCAGTATTTT. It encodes CASSPGRGSSTDTQYF.

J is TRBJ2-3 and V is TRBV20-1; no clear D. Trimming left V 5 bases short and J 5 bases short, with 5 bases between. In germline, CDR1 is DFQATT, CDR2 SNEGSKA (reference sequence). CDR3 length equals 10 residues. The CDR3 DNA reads TGCAGTGCTTCGAGAGATACGCAGTATTTT. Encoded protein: CSASRDTQYF.

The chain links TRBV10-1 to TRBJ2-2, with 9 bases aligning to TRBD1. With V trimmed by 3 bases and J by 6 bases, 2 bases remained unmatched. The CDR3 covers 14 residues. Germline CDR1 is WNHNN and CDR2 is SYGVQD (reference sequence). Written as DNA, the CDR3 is TGCGCCAGCAGTGACACAGGGGGCTCCGGGGAGCTGTTTTTT. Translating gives CASSDTGGSGELFF.

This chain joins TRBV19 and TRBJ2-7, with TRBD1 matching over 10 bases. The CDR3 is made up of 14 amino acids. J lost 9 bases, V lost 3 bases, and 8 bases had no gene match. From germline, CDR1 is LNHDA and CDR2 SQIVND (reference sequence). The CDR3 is CASSIRDRGAVQYF. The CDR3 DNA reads TGTGCCAGTAGTATTCGGGACAGGGGTGCCGTGCAGTACTTC.

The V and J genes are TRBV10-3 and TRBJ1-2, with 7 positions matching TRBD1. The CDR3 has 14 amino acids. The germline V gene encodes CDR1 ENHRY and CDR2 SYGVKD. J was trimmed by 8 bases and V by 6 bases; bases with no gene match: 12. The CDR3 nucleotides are TGTGCCATCAGGGCCGGGACAGATCGGAGCGGCTACACCTTC. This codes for CAIRAGTDRSGYTF.

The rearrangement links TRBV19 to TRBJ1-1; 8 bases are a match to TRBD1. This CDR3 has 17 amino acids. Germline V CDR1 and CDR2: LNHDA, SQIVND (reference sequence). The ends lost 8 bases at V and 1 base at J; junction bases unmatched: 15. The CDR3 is CASSQGQGEFPNTEAFF. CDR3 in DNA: TGTGCCAGTTCTCAAGGACAGGGCGAATTTCCGAACACTGAAGCTTTCTTT.

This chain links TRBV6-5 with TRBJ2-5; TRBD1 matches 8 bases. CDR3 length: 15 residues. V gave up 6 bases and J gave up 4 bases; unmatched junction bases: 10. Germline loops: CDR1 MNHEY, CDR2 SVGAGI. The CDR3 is CASSTTGGWGETQYF. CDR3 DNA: TGTGCCAGCAGCACCACAGGGGGGTGGGGAGAGACCCAGTACTTC.

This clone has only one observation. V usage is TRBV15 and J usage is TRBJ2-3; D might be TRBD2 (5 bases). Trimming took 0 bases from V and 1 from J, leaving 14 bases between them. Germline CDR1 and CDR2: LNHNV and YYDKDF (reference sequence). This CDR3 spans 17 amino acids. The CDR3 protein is CATSREYTDWGTDTQYF. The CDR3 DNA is TGTGCCACCAGCAGAGAATACACGGACTGGGGCACAGATACGCAGTATTTT.

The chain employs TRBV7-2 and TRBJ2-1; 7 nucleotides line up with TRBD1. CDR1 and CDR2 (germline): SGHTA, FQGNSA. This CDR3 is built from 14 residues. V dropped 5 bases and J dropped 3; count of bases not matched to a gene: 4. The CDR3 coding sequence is TGTGCCAGCAGCCTGGGGACAGTCTACAATGAGCAGTTCTTC. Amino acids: CASSLGTVYNEQFF.

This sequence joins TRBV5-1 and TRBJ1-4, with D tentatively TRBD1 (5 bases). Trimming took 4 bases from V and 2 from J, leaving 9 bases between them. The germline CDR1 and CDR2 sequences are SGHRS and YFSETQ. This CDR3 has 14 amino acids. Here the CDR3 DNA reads TGCGCCAGCAGCACGGGGGGGACTAATGAAAAACTGTTTTTT. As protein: CASSTGGTNEKLFF.

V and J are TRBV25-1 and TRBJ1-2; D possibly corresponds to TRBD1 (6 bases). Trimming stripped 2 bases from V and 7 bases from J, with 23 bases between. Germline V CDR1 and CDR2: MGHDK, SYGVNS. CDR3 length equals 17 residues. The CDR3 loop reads CASSEEGDRHLQGGYTF. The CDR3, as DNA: TGTGCCAGCAGTGAAGAGGGGGACCGGCATCTGCAGGGTGGCTACACCTTC.

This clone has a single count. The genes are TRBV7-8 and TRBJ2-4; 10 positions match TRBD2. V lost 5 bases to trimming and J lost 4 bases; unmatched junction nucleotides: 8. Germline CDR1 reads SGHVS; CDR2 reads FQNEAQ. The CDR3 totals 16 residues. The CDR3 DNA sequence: TGTGCCAGCAGCCCCCTAGCGGGGGACGCGAAAAACATTCAGTACTTC. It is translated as CASSPLAGDAKNIQYF.

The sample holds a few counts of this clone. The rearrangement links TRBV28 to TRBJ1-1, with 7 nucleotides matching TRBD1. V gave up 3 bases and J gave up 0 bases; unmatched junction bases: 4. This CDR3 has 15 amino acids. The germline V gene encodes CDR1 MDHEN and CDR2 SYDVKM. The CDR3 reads CASSFRGAMNTEAFF. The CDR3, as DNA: TGTGCCAGCAGTTTCAGGGGGGCCATGAACACTGAAGCTTTCTTT.

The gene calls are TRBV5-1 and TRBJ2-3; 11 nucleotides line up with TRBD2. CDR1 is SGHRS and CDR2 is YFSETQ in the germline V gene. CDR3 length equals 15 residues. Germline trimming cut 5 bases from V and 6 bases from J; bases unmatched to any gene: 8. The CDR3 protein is CASSSLAGGSDTQYF. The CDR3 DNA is TGCGCCAGCAGTTCATTAGCGGGGGGGTCGGATACGCAGTATTTT.

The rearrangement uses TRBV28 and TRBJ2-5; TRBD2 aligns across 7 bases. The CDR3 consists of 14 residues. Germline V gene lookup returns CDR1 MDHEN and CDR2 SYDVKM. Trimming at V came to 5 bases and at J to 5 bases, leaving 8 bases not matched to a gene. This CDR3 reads CASSTGGAGETQYF. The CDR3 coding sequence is TGTGCCAGCAGTACTGGGGGAGCGGGGGAGACCCAGTACTTC.

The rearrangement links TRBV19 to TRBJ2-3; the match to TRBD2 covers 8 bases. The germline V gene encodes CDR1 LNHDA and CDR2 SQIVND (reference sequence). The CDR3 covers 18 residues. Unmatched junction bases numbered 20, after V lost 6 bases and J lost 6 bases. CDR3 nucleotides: TGTGCCAGTAGCACAATGGGAGGCGGACTAGCCTTGGGGGATACGCAGTATTTT. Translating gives CASSTMGGGLALGDTQYF.

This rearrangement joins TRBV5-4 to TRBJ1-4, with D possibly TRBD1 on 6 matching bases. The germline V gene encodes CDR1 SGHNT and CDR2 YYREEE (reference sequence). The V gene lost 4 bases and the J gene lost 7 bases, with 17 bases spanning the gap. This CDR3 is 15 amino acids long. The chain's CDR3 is CASSNTGTRIEKLFF. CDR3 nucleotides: TGTGCCAGCAGCAATACCGGGACACGGATTGAAAAACTGTTTTTT.

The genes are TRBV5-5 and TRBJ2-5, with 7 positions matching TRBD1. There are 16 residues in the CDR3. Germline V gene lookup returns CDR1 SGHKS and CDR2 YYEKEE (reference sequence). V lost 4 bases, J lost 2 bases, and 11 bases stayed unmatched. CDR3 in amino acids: CASSLLRGQLQETQYF. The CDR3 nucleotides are TGTGCCAGCAGCCTGCTCCGGGGACAGCTTCAAGAGACCCAGTACTTC.

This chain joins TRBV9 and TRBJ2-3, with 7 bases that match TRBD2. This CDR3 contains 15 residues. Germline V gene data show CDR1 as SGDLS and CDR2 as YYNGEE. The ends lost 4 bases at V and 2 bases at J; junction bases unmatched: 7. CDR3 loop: CASSRASGFTDTQYF. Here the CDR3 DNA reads TGTGCCAGCAGCAGGGCTAGCGGATTCACAGATACGCAGTATTTT.

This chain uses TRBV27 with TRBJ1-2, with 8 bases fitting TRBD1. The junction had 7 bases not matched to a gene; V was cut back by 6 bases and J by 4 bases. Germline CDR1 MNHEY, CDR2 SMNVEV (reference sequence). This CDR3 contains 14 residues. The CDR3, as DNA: TGTGCCAGCAGATCGCAGGGGGCCTTCTATGGCTACACCTTC. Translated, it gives CASRSQGAFYGYTF.

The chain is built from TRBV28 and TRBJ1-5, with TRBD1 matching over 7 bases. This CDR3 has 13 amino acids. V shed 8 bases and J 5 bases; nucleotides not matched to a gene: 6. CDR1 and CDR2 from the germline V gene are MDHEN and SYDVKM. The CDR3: CASSDRVDQPQHF. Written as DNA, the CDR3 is TGTGCCAGCTCTGACAGGGTAGATCAGCCCCAGCATTTT.

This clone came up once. Here the CDR3 reads CASSQAPGKHNSPLHF. CDR3 in DNA: TGTGCCAGCAGCCAAGCTCCAGGGAAGCATAATTCACCCCTCCACTTT. This sequence joins TRBV3-1 (or the pseudogene TRBV3-2) and TRBJ1-6; D perhaps matches TRBD1 (5 bases). There are 16 residues in the CDR3. V gave up 1 base and J gave up 5 bases, with 12 bases separating them. From germline, CDR1 is LGHDT and CDR2 YNNKEL (reference sequence).

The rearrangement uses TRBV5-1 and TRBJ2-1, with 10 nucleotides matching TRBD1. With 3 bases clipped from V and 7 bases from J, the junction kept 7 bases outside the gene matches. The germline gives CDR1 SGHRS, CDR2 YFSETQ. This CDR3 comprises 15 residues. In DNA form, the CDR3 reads TGCGCCAGCAGCTGGGGGCCGGGACAGGGGAATGAGCAGTTCTTC. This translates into CASSWGPGQGNEQFF.

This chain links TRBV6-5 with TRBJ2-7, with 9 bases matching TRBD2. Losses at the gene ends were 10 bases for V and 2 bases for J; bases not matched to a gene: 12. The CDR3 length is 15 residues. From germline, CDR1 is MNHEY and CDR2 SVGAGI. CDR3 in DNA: TGTGCCACCGGACAGCGGGGGGTTGTGGCCTACGAGCAGTACTTC. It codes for CATGQRGVVAYEQYF.